The 21 T cell receptor beta chains below were found in one sample sequenced in a study of T cell responses to AZD1222 COVID-19 vaccine. Some clones are missing from TCRdb's copy, which holds only in-frame ones; the method was immunoSEQ multiplex PCR. Among 68,000 or so clones listed, around nine tenths were seen once. This specimen consisted of peripheral blood, obtained on day 0 of AZD1222 vaccination. Receptor source: an adult in good health.

For the CDR3, the DNA is TGTGCCAGCAGTCCAACAGGGGTGGAAAATGAAAAACTGTTTTTT. Translation: CASSPTGVENEKLFF. V usage is TRBV2 and J usage is TRBJ1-4; 7 bases line up with TRBD1. This CDR3 region has 15 residues. Germline V CDR1 and CDR2: SNHLY, FYNNEI. V lost 5 bases and J lost 5; bases outside the gene matches: 8. Full variable domain (remainder filled in from reference TRBV2 and TRBJ1-4): EPEVTQTPSHQVTQMGQEVILRCVPISNHLYFYWYRQILGQKVEFLVSFYNNEISEKSEIFDDQFSVERPDGSNFTLKIRSTKLEDSAMYFCASSPTGVENEKLFFGSGTQLSVL.

V usage is TRBV5-8 and J usage is TRBJ1-1; 7 nucleotides match TRBD1. Germline V lookup: CDR1 SGHTS, CDR2 YDEGEE. J was trimmed by 4 bases and V by 2 bases; bases with no gene match: 8. CDR3 length: 15 residues. The CDR3 region has the DNA TGTGCCAGCAGCTTCCTACTGACAGGGCGCACTGAAGCTTTCTTT. Translation: CASSFLLTGRTEAFF.

The count of this clone is one. The genes are TRBV29-1 and TRBJ1-3; a possible D gene is TRBD1 (6 bases). The CDR3 has 14 residues. CDR1 SQVTM and CDR2 ANQGSEA come from the germline V gene. V was trimmed by 6 bases and J by 5 bases, leaving 17 bases between them. CDR3 loop: CSVEQGRGRNTIYF. CDR3 coding DNA: TGCAGCGTCGAACAGGGACGAGGTAGAAACACCATATATTTT. Looking up the rest from reference TRBV29-1 and TRBJ1-3 gives the full variable domain: SAVISQKPSRDICQRGTSLTIQCQVDSQVTMMFWYRQQPGQSLTLIATANQGSEATYESGFVIDKFPISRPNLTFSTLTVSNMSPEDSSIYLCSVEQGRGRNTIYFGEGSWLTVV.

The chain is built from TRBV29-1 and TRBJ2-1; D is perhaps TRBD2 (5 bases). Trimming removed 5 bases at V and 7 bases at J, with 18 bases between. The CDR3 sequence is 14 residues long. Germline V lookup: CDR1 SQVTM, CDR2 ANQGSEA. DNA for the CDR3: TGCAGCGTTAGTCGGGCGGACTTGTGGAATGAGCAGTTCTTC. Amino acids: CSVSRADLWNEQFF.

V gene TRBV30 combines with J gene TRBJ1-4, with D maybe TRBD1 (5 bases). V lost 0 bases and J 8 bases, leaving 13 bases between the germline ends. From germline, CDR1 is GTSNPN and CDR2 SVGIG (reference sequence). CDR3 length: 14 amino acids. CDR3 in DNA: TGTGCCTGGAGTGTACTTAGCAGGGACGAAAAACTGTTTTTT. Translating it yields CAWSVLSRDEKLFF.

On this clone itself: A far larger clone is just one base off, so this is likely a read error. This chain's CDR3 is CASSQVGGGGANVLTF. In DNA, the CDR3 is TGTGCCAGCAGCCAAGTGGGGGGTGGAGGGGCCAACGTCCTGACTTTC. This chain links TRBV4-2 with TRBJ2-6; TRBD2 might be the D (6 bases). CDR1 is LGHNA, CDR2 YNFKEQ, per germline. V was clipped by 1 base and J by 4 bases, with 11 bases between them. CDR3 length equals 16 residues.

This chain links TRBV29-1 with TRBJ2-2; D possibly corresponds to TRBD2 (6 bases). The CDR3 covers 14 residues. Per the germline V gene, CDR1 is SQVTM and CDR2 is ANQGSEA. The germline V and J ends were trimmed by 4 bases and 5 bases, with 14 bases remaining between them. The CDR3 DNA sequence: TGCAGCGTTGGATCGGGAGTGGAAACCGGGGAGCTGTTTTTT. Protein: CSVGSGVETGELFF.

V is TRBV7-9 and J is TRBJ2-2, with 16 bases aligning to TRBD2. The CDR3 spans 19 residues. V was clipped by 7 bases and J by 4 bases; unmatched bases: 12. CDR1 SEHNR and CDR2 FQNEAQ come from the germline V gene (reference sequence). CDR3 region: CASIHGGLAGGLGTGELFF. CDR3 bases: TGTGCCAGCATCCACGGGGGACTAGCGGGAGGGCTAGGCACCGGGGAGCTGTTTTTT.

The CDR3 coding sequence is TGCGCCAGCAGCTTGGGTATTGGCGGCCTGTACGAGCAGTACTTC. The encoded protein is CASSLGIGGLYEQYF. The chain combines TRBV5-1 with TRBJ2-7; D ambiguous. Germline V gene lookup returns CDR1 SGHRS and CDR2 YFSETQ. The CDR3 has 15 residues. Trimming removed 0 bases at V and 4 bases at J, with 14 bases between.

The chain joins TRBV7-2 to TRBJ2-3; no reliable D call. The V end was cut by 0 bases, the J end by 0 bases, with 10 bases between. Looked up from germline, CDR1 is SGHTA and CDR2 is FQGNSA. This CDR3 comprises 16 residues. DNA of the CDR3: TGTGCCAGCAGCTTAGCGGTTCCGACTAGCACAGATACGCAGTATTTT. This translates into CASSLAVPTSTDTQYF.

In DNA form, the CDR3 reads TGTGCCAGCAGCTTCGCGTATGGTGAGCAGTTCTTC. It encodes CASSFAYGEQFF. V is TRBV13 and J is TRBJ2-1; D is unclear. V was trimmed by 3 bases and J by 9 bases, leaving 9 bases between them. The CDR3 is 12 amino acids. Germline V gene sequence: CDR1 PRHDT, CDR2 FYEKMQ (reference sequence).

V gene TRBV19 combines with J gene TRBJ2-1; 15 nucleotides agree with TRBD2. The ends lost 6 bases at V and 0 bases at J; junction bases unmatched: 3. CDR1 is LNHDA and CDR2 is SQIVND in the germline V gene (reference sequence). This CDR3 is 17 amino acids long. For the CDR3, the DNA is TGTGCCAGTAGCGGGACTAGCGGGGGGTACTCCTACAATGAGCAGTTCTTC. Translating gives CASSGTSGGYSYNEQFF.

The chain recombines TRBV19 with TRBJ1-6; D is unclear. The CDR3 runs to 14 residues. Germline V gene sequence: CDR1 LNHDA, CDR2 SQIVND (reference sequence). Trimming took off 7 bases at V and 10 bases at J, with 17 bases between the two ends. The CDR3 sequence is CASKVTGTGSPLHF. Written as DNA, the CDR3 is TGTGCCAGTAAGGTCACTGGAACCGGCTCACCCCTCCACTTT.

The chain is built from TRBV4-3 and TRBJ2-7; D call uncertain. The CDR3 consists of 14 residues. Per germline, CDR1 LGHNA and CDR2 YSLEER. Trimming took 0 bases from V and 1 from J, leaving 7 bases between them. Here the CDR3 reads CASSQELRSYEQYF. The CDR3 nucleotides read TGCGCCAGCAGCCAAGAACTGAGATCCTACGAGCAGTACTTC.

The CDR3 DNA is TGTGCCAGTAGTATCGAGGGATACACTGAAGCTTTCTTT. This gives the protein CASSIEGYTEAFF. The chain recombines TRBV19 with TRBJ1-1; no clear D. Germline V lookup: CDR1 LNHDA, CDR2 SQIVND (reference sequence). CDR3 length: 13 amino acids. V lost 3 bases and J lost 3, with 8 bases in between. The variable domain in full, completed from reference TRBV19 and TRBJ1-1, reads DGGITQSPKYLFRKEGQNVTLSCEQNLNHDAMYWYRQDPGQGLRLIYYSQIVNDFQKGDIAEGYSVSREKKESFPLTVTSAQKNPTAFYLCASSIEGYTEAFFGQGTRLTVV.

This chain joins TRBV2 and TRBJ2-3; tentatively, D is TRBD1 (6 bases). V was clipped by 0 bases and J by 0 bases, with 10 bases between them. The germline V gene encodes CDR1 SNHLY and CDR2 FYNNEI. The CDR3 has 16 amino acids. CDR3 in DNA: TGTGCCAGCAGTGAAGCGGGGGCAGGGAGCACAGATACGCAGTATTTT. The encoded protein is CASSEAGAGSTDTQYF. The full variable domain, with the rest looked up from reference TRBV2 and TRBJ2-3, is EPEVTQTPSHQVTQMGQEVILRCVPISNHLYFYWYRQILGQKVEFLVSFYNNEISEKSEIFDDQFSVERPDGSNFTLKIRSTKLEDSAMYFCASSEAGAGSTDTQYFGPGTRLTVL.

V and J are TRBV12-3 or TRBV12-4 and TRBJ1-5; the D is unclear. Trimming stripped 3 bases from V and 3 bases from J, with 6 bases between. The CDR3 extends over 13 amino acids. CDR3 sequence reads: CASSFNTNQPQHF. The CDR3 DNA follows: TGTGCCAGCAGTTTTAACACCAATCAGCCCCAGCATTTT.

A single count supports this clone. This sequence joins TRBV7-2 and TRBJ2-5; 7 bases match TRBD1. CDR1 SGHTA and CDR2 FQGNSA come from the germline V gene. The CDR3 is made up of 14 amino acids. With V trimmed by 4 bases and J by 5 bases, 7 bases remained unmatched. The DNA of the CDR3 is TGTGCCAGCAGCTCGACAGGGCTTGGGGAGACCCAGTACTTC. Its translation is CASSSTGLGETQYF.

The chain links TRBV2 to TRBJ1-5; D gene ambiguous. V was clipped by 5 bases and J by 2 bases, with 4 bases between them. The CDR3 is made up of 12 amino acids. Germline V lookup: CDR1 SNHLY, CDR2 FYNNEI. CDR3 nucleotide sequence: TGTGCCAGCAGTTGGCGCAATCAGCCCCAGCATTTT. This sequence encodes CASSWRNQPQHF.

J is TRBJ2-1 and V is TRBV29-1, with 10 positions matching TRBD1. The CDR3 totals 13 residues. With V trimmed by 6 bases and J by 3 bases, 2 bases remained unmatched. Germline V gene sequence: CDR1 SQVTM, CDR2 ANQGSEA. CDR3 in DNA: TGCAGCGTCCGGACAGGGGGCTACAATGAGCAGTTCTTC. Its translation: CSVRTGGYNEQFF.

The CDR3 region has the DNA TGCAGCGCGGGGACTTCCTCCTACAATGAGCAGTTCTTC. Translation gives CSAGTSSYNEQFF. The chain recombines TRBV29-1 with TRBJ2-1, with D possibly matching TRBD2 (6 bases). The V end lost 7 bases, the J end lost 0 bases, and 10 bases lay between the germline ends. CDR1 and CDR2 from the germline V gene are SQVTM and ANQGSEA. The CDR3 sequence is 13 residues long.